A selection of T cell receptor beta chains follows, all from one sample in a study of shared clonotypes between healthy human individuals. Produced via immunoSEQ multiplex PCR; TCRdb's table is partial and in-frame only. Here the sample spans about 2.3 million clones, over 85% being singletons. Sequenced: naive CD4+ T cells from PBMCs. The receptors derive from a young man in good health. Some clones in this sample may be carry-over from other donors' samples. The CDR3 runs from the conserved cysteine through the conserved F or W. D genes are given only for firm matches. For some rows the clone size is stated as once, few or many, or as a class when expanded; others skip it.

v_call	d_call	j_call	clone_size	cdr3_nt	cdr3_aa
TRBV19	-	TRBJ1-1	once	TGTGCCAGTAGTAGTGTTGTACAGGATAGTCCGAACACTGAAGCTTTCTTT	CASSSVVQDSPNTEAFF
TRBV28	-	TRBJ1-6	-	TGTGCCAGCAGCCCACAGGGTAATAATTCACCCCTCCACTTT	CASSPQGNNSPLHF
TRBV27	TRBD1	TRBJ2-5	-	TGTGCCAGCAGTTTATTGGCAGGGGGTCCAGAGACCCAGTACTTC	CASSLLAGGPETQYF
TRBV30	TRBD1	TRBJ2-1	-	TGTGCCTGGAGCCCCCGGACAGGTATATTGGGTGAGCAGTTCTTC	CAWSPRTGILGEQFF
TRBV7-9	-	TRBJ2-2	-	TGTGCCAGCAGCTTAGGGACAGCATCCACCGGGGAGCTGTTTTTT	CASSLGTASTGELFF
TRBV18	TRBD1	TRBJ1-2	-	TGTGCCAGCTCACCGACAGGGATCGATGGCTACACCTTC	CASSPTGIDGYTF
TRBV19	-	TRBJ1-2	-	TGTGCCAGTACAGAGAGACAGCGCGGCTATGGCTACACCTTC	CASTERQRGYGYTF
TRBV9	TRBD1	TRBJ2-7	-	TGTGCCAGCAGCCCTCGGCACCACGGACAGGCCTCCTACGAGCAGTACTTC	CASSPRHHGQASYEQYF
TRBV4-1	-	TRBJ1-2	-	TGCGCCAGCAGCCAACTTGGGGAGGGAGGCTACACCTTC	CASSQLGEGGYTF
TRBV2	TRBD1	TRBJ1-5	-	TGTGCCAGCACTAGAGACAGGGGAAACCAGCCCCAGCATTTT	CASTRDRGNQPQHF
TRBV28	TRBD2	TRBJ2-1	once	TGTGCCAGCAGTTTAGGCGGGACTAGCGGGAGGGTAGGGTTTGAGCAGTTCTTC	CASSLGGTSGRVGFEQFF
TRBV6-5	-	TRBJ2-6	-	TGTGCCAGCAGTTACTCGACAGCTTCTGGGGCCAACGTCCTGACTTTC	CASSYSTASGANVLTF
TRBV5-1	TRBD2	TRBJ2-3	-	TGCGCCAGCAGCCTAGCGGGAGGTCCTGGGGATACGCAGTATTTT	CASSLAGGPGDTQYF
TRBV4-1	TRBD2	TRBJ2-1	-	TGCGCCAGCAGCCAAGTTATAGCGGGAGGGGGAGAGCAGTTCTTC	CASSQVIAGGGEQFF
TRBV5-4	TRBD2	TRBJ2-1	once	TGTGCCAGCAGCGGGACTAGCGGGAGACCGTTGGGTGAGCAGTTCTTC	CASSGTSGRPLGEQFF
TRBV5-4	TRBD1	TRBJ2-5	-	TGTGCCAGCAGCCGGATTTGGACAGGGGGTTCCCAAGAGACCCAGTACTTC	CASSRIWTGGSQETQYF
TRBV5-1	TRBD1	TRBJ2-5	-	TGCGCCAGCAGCGGGACAGGAGTTGGGGAGACCCAGTACTTC	CASSGTGVGETQYF
TRBV11-2	TRBD2	TRBJ2-2	-	TGTGCCAGCAGCAGGCGAATAGCAGCGGGAGCTACCGGGGAGCTGTTTTTT	CASSRRIAAGATGELFF
TRBV28	-	TRBJ1-2	-	TGTGCCAGCAGTCCAAGAATCTATGGCTACACCTTC	CASSPRIYGYTF
TRBV18	-	TRBJ1-5	-	TGTGCCAGCTCACCTTGGGAATCCCGGGGACAGCCCCAGCATTTT	CASSPWESRGQPQHF
TRBV5-1	TRBD1	TRBJ1-1	-	TGCGCCAGCAGCGGACAGGGGAACACTGAAGCTTTCTTT	CASSGQGNTEAFF
TRBV7-2	-	TRBJ2-3	-	TGTGCCAGCAGCTTAATGCAGACAGATACGCAGTATTTT	CASSLMQTDTQYF
TRBV6-5	-	TRBJ1-3	-	TGTGCCAGCAGTTGGGACCCCGGCTCTGGAAACACCATATATTTT	CASSWDPGSGNTIYF
TRBV2	TRBD1	TRBJ1-1	-	TGTGCCAGCAGCGAACCCGACAGGGGGCTCGGAGAAGCTTTCTTT	CASSEPDRGLGEAFF
TRBV28	TRBD1	TRBJ2-3	-	TGTGCCAGCAGTTCGACAGGGGGTACCTCCGATACGCAGTATTTT	CASSSTGGTSDTQYF
TRBV7-8	TRBD2	TRBJ2-1	-	TGTGCCAGCAGCTTATTTGGGGCTAGCGGGGTACCATACTCCTACAATGAGCAGTTCTTC	CASSLFGASGVPYSYNEQFF
TRBV4-1	TRBD2	TRBJ2-3	-	TGCGCCAGCCGGCGAGGGACTAGCAATCGCCCAGATACGCAGTATTTT	CASRRGTSNRPDTQYF
TRBV19	TRBD2	TRBJ2-2	-	TGTGCCAGTAGTAAACAACTAGCGGGAGGGGGGACCGGGGAGCTGTTTTTT	CASSKQLAGGGTGELFF
TRBV9	-	TRBJ2-7	-	TGTGCCAGCAGCGTATCGGACGACTCCTACGAGCAGTACTTC	CASSVSDDSYEQYF
TRBV19	-	TRBJ1-2	-	TGTGCCAGTAGTCTTACACCTAACTATGGCTACACCTTC	CASSLTPNYGYTF
TRBV6-6	-	TRBJ2-7	-	TGTGCCAGCAGTTTCCGGACTGCCTATGTCATCGAGCAGTACTTC	CASSFRTAYVIEQYF
TRBV25-1	-	TRBJ2-7	-	TGTGCCAGCAGTGCGCGGGACAGTGCAAGGGGGCAGTACTTC	CASSARDSARGQYF
TRBV11-3	TRBD2	TRBJ2-2	-	TGTGCCAGCAGCACTAGGGCTAGCGGAACCGGGGAGCTGTTTTTT	CASSTRASGTGELFF
TRBV19	-	TRBJ2-1	-	TGTGCCAGTAGTCCCAGTCTCGGGTACAATGAGCAGTTCTTC	CASSPSLGYNEQFF
TRBV7-6	-	TRBJ1-1	-	TGTGCCAGCAGCTTAGGCACGGGGGGGTACACTGAAGCTTTCTTT	CASSLGTGGYTEAFF
TRBV18	-	TRBJ1-2	-	TGTGCCAGCTCACCGGGACCGCTGTATGGCTACACCTTC	CASSPGPLYGYTF
TRBV7-2	-	TRBJ1-2	once	TGTGCCAGCAGCATCGGGTTCGGGACTGACTACTATGGCTACACCTTC	CASSIGFGTDYYGYTF
TRBV5-1	-	TRBJ1-1	once	TGCGCCAGCAGCTTGGGTGCCAGGGCAGGCACTGAAGCTTTCTTT	CASSLGARAGTEAFF
TRBV27	TRBD2	TRBJ2-7	-	TGTGCCAGCAGTCCGGGACTAGCGGGAGTCGTGTCCTACGAGCAGTACTTC	CASSPGLAGVVSYEQYF
TRBV4-2	TRBD1	TRBJ1-1	-	TGTGCCAGCAGCCAGGAAGGGACAGGGAAGTTTAACACTGAAGCTTTCTTT	CASSQEGTGKFNTEAFF
TRBV7-3	-	TRBJ2-3	-	TGTGCCAGCAGCTTAACCCCGGTCCGCGCAGATACGCAGTATTTT	CASSLTPVRADTQYF
TRBV9	-	TRBJ2-7	once	TGTGCCAGCAGCGGAGGACATCGGGCTTGGGAGCAGTACTTC	CASSGGHRAWEQYF
TRBV20-1	-	TRBJ2-1	-	TGCAGTGCTAGGGACGACAATGAGCAGTTCTTC	CSARDDNEQFF
TRBV18	-	TRBJ1-1	-	TGTGCCAGCTCATCCTCGGGGGACACTGAAGCTTTCTTT	CASSSSGDTEAFF
TRBV19	TRBD1	TRBJ1-1	-	TGTGCCAGTAGTTTTAGAGGGGACAGGGCGAACACTGAAGCTTTCTTT	CASSFRGDRANTEAFF
TRBV5-1	TRBD2	TRBJ2-1	-	TGCGCCAGCAGCTTGGGGGGACTAGATTACAATGAGCAGTTCTTC	CASSLGGLDYNEQFF
TRBV5-3	-	TRBJ1-1	-	TGTGCCAGAAGCTTGGCGGGGACATCCAACACTGAAGCTTTCTTT	CARSLAGTSNTEAFF
TRBV29-1	-	TRBJ2-1	-	TGCAGCGTTGAAGGACAGGATTCGAGTGTAGGGCAGTTCTTC	CSVEGQDSSVGQFF
TRBV5-6	-	TRBJ2-7	-	TGTGCCAGCAGCTTGGGGCCAGCTACCTACGAGCAGTACTTC	CASSLGPATYEQYF
TRBV5-6	-	TRBJ2-6	-	TGTGCCAGCAGCTTAAAAGGGGTTGGGGCCAACGTCCTGACTTTC	CASSLKGVGANVLTF
TRBV5-5	-	TRBJ2-3	-	TGTGCCAGCAGCCGCGCAAGGACAGGACTAACAGATACGCAGTATTTT	CASSRARTGLTDTQYF
TRBV15	TRBD1	TRBJ1-5	-	TGTGCCACCGGACAGGGGGCTAGTGGTCAGCCCCAGCATTTT	CATGQGASGQPQHF
TRBV6-1	TRBD1	TRBJ2-3	-	TGTGCCAGCAGCGGAGGACAGGGCCGCACAGATACGCAGTATTTT	CASSGGQGRTDTQYF
TRBV19	TRBD2	TRBJ2-7	-	TGTGCCAGCACGAAGACTCTGACTAGCGGGCCCTACGAGCAGTACTTC	CASTKTLTSGPYEQYF
TRBV9	TRBD1	TRBJ2-1	-	TGTGCCAGCAGCCCCCGCCCCGGGACAGGGTACAATGAGCAGTTCTTC	CASSPRPGTGYNEQFF
TRBV6-5	TRBD1	TRBJ2-1	-	TGTGCCAGCAGTTACTCAAGGGACAGGGGGCGGGATGAGCAGTTCTTC	CASSYSRDRGRDEQFF
TRBV5-1	TRBD2	TRBJ2-1	-	TGCGCCAGCAGCAACCCTGCAATAGCGGGAGTATCCTACAATGAGCAGTTCTTC	CASSNPAIAGVSYNEQFF